Listed below are T cell receptor beta chains from one sample, sequenced in a study of STAT5B mutations in CD4+ large granular lymphocyte leukemia. Libraries were prepared by immunoSEQ multiplex PCR; TCRdb keeps only in-frame clonotypes and omits some of them. This sample has 25,000 to 40,000 clones; 70% to 75% occur once, and the top ten carry approximately 0.29%. The source material was CD4+ T cells from blood buffy coats. Receptor source: a human donor in good health. Each CDR3 is given with its conserved first and last residue. D genes are given only for firm matches. Size is stated for part of the rows, as once, few or many counts, or as a class when the clone is expanded.

TRBV7-2	few	TRBJ1-2	-	TGTGCCAGCAGCTTAGACGGGGGGCTGGGGTATGGCTACACCTTC	CASSLDGGLGYGYTF
TRBV19	-	TRBJ1-5	-	TGTGCCAGTAGTATAGGGGGAATAGGACAGCCGCCGGTGGAGCCCCAGCATTTT	CASSIGGIGQPPVEPQHF
TRBV5-1	-	TRBJ2-5	-	TGCGCCAGCAGCTTGGGCGGCAGGGATAAAGAGACCCAGTACTTC	CASSLGGRDKETQYF
TRBV2	-	TRBJ2-2	TRBD1	TGTGCCAGCAGTGAGAGGACAGGGTCTAGCGGGGAGCTGTTTTTT	CASSERTGSSGELFF
TRBV7-2	-	TRBJ1-2	-	TGTGCCAGCAGTGAGGGGAGTAGGGGCTACACCTTC	CASSEGSRGYTF
TRBV6-5	-	TRBJ2-7	TRBD1	TGTGCCAGCAGCAAAGACGACAGGGGTTACTACGAGCAGTACTTC	CASSKDDRGYYEQYF
TRBV19	-	TRBJ1-5	-	TGTGCCAGTAGTATGACCCTCCAGCCCCAGCATTTT	CASSMTLQPQHF
TRBV7-9	-	TRBJ2-2	-	TGTGCCAGCAGCCCCGGGATGAACACCGGGGAGCTGTTTTTT	CASSPGMNTGELFF
TRBV15	-	TRBJ1-1	-	TGTGCCACCAGCAGAGATGGGAGCTACACTGAAGCTTTCTTT	CATSRDGSYTEAFF
TRBV11-3	-	TRBJ2-7	-	TGTGCCAGCACCCCGGGACCCTCGGACGGCGAGCAGTACTTC	CASTPGPSDGEQYF
TRBV5-4	few	TRBJ1-2	-	TGTGCCAGCAGCTTGGTGGGGGCAGACAGTTCTGGCTACACCTTC	CASSLVGADSSGYTF
TRBV11-2	-	TRBJ1-4	-	TGTGCCAGCAGCTCGCTGGGGGGAGGGACTGCTGAAAAACTGTTTTTT	CASSSLGGGTAEKLFF
TRBV4-3	-	TRBJ2-3	-	TGCGCCAGCAGCCAAGAACGGACTAGCACAGATACGCAGTATTTT	CASSQERTSTDTQYF
TRBV5-6	-	TRBJ1-6	TRBD1	TGTGCCAGCAGCAGGGACCGGGACAGGGGAACTTATAATTCACCCCTCCACTTT	CASSRDRDRGTYNSPLHF
TRBV6-6	-	TRBJ2-2	TRBD2	TGTGCCAGCAGAGGAGGACTAGCTTTGAACACCGGGGAGCTGTTTTTT	CASRGGLALNTGELFF